This is a list of T cell receptor beta chains from one sample in a study of monozygotic twins with inflammatory bowel disease. TCRdb reanalyzed the 5' RACE reads and collapses them to one entry per CDR3 protein, without DNA. This listing includes around 100,000 distinct CDR3 sequences. The sequenced sample was blood. The receptors come from a human donor with ulcerative colitis or Crohn's disease, or a healthy co-twin of an affected twin (not recorded which). The CDR3 runs from the conserved cysteine through the conserved F or W.

CDR3aa,v_gene,j_gene
CASSLDSKGEQYF,TRBV7-2,TRBJ2-7
CASRYQGGPYNEQFF,TRBV11-3,TRBJ2-1
CATSRDRTYEQYF,TRBV6-5,TRBJ2-7
CSARDLAAPREKLFF,TRBV20-1,TRBJ1-4
CASSSTGKGNTIYF,TRBV5-4,TRBJ1-3
CASSPTVSYEQYF,TRBV5-1,TRBJ2-7
CASSLAGGSSYEQYF,TRBV5-1,TRBJ2-7
CAISAQTGTSGMRKLFF,TRBV10-3,TRBJ2-2
CSISPGQGAGEQSF,TRBV20-1,TRBJ2-1
CASSQRLASIGELFF,TRBV7-9,TRBJ2-2
CATSENPGQGKNEQFF,TRBV24-1,TRBJ2-1
CSAGTGGGYGYTF,TRBV20-1,TRBJ1-2
CARGVLNEQFF,TRBV2,TRBJ2-1
CASSPPAAYNEQFF,TRBV5-5,TRBJ2-1
CASSPRASGGAGRNEQFF,TRBV5-1,TRBJ2-1
CASSVANEQFF,TRBV9,TRBJ2-1
CSAREPGRETQYF,TRBV20-1,TRBJ2-5